This T cell receptor beta chain derives from a study of control samples from healthy donors and cancer patients (dated by TCRdb to about 2020). In its sample, this clone was seen once. This receptor's antigen is unknown. No base quality information exists; no much larger clone differs at one position. The library came from the immunoSEQ multiplex PCR assay. TCRdb holds this immuneACCESS table with in-frame rearrangements only. Some clones are missing; in checked studies, unresolved V genes explain under half, and the rest has no known cause. Recorded for this sample are about 160,000 clones; roughly 90% of them occurred a single time. The ten largest account for around 12% of the sample. The CDR3 runs 16 residues from the cysteine to the phenylalanine. Of the read, only the CDR3 DNA is kept; its 48 bases are in frame from base 1. V loses 5 bases at its end and J loses 6 bases; junction bases beyond the gene matches: 12. The CDR1 and CDR2 encoded by the germline V gene (reference sequence) are SEHNR and FQNEAQ.

The chain employs TRBV7-9 and TRBJ1-2; TRBD1 fits 10 bases in the junction. The sample taken for sequencing was blood. The sequence was obtained from a man younger than 45 in good health. The CDR3 here reads CASSPRQGAPSHGYTF. The sequenced DNA: TGTGCCAGCAGCCCTAGACAGGGGGCGCCTAGCCATGGCTACACCTTC.